This entry describes one TCR beta chain. The sample is drawn from a study of T-cell reconstitution after alpha-beta-depleted transplantation in children. Unique molecular identifiers were built into the TCRbeta library. Each CDR3 protein gets one entry after TCRdb re-called the PCR reads with MiXCR. Of 700,000 to 850,000 distinct CDR3 sequences in the sample, 15% to 20% were seen once. Here the sequenced sample was PBMCs, mostly from graft donor cells, taken 360 days after TCRalphabeta/CD19-depleted stem cell transplant. The sequence was collected from a male patient between 5 and 17 years old who had a stem cell transplant for acute lymphoblastic leukemia, so the T cells may come from the graft donor.

The CDR3 protein is CASSEAPGGYEQYF. The CDR3 nucleotides read TGTGCCAGCAGTGAAGCGCCTGGGGGCTACGAGCAGTACTTC. This rearrangement joins TRBV2 to TRBJ2-7, with D perhaps matching TRBD1 or TRBD2 (5 bases each). The CDR3 covers 14 residues. V was trimmed by 0 bases and J by 3 bases, leaving 9 bases between them. Germline CDR1 SNHLY, CDR2 FYNNEI. The variable domain in full, with the rest retrieved from reference TRBV2 and TRBJ2-7, is EPEVTQTPSHQVTQMGQEVILRCVPISNHLYFYWYRQILGQKVEFLVSFYNNEISEKSEIFDDQFSVERPDGSNFTLKIRSTKLEDSAMYFCASSEAPGGYEQYFGPGTRLTVT.